The rows below give T cell receptor beta chains drawn from one sample of a study of early T cells in non-severe SARS-CoV-2 infection. TCRdb reprocessed the 5' RACE reads with MiXCR, giving one entry per CDR3 protein. The data hold tens of thousands of distinct CDR3 sequences, with around 10% observed a single time. Sequencing was performed on whole blood, taken at baseline. The origin of the receptors is an adult who was a healthcare worker with PCR-confirmed SARS-CoV-2 infection or an uninfected control (not recorded which). Each CDR3 is given with its conserved first and last residue. A D gene is named only where the DNA matches it firmly. Expanded clones get a size class; other rows say once, few or many, or leave the size out.

cdr3_nt	cdr3_aa	clone_size	v_call	d_call	j_call
TGTGCCAGCAGCTTAAAGAACACCGGGGAGCTGTTTTTT	CASSLKNTGELFF	-	TRBV7-3	-	TRBJ2-2
TGCGCCAGCAGCTTGGTGGTGGAAGGAACTGAAGTTTTCTTT	CASSLVVEGTEVFF	few	TRBV5-1	-	TRBJ1-1
TGTGCCATCAGTGAGTCTACTACACCAGATACGCAGTATTTT	CAISESTTPDTQYF	many	TRBV10-3	-	TRBJ2-3
TGCGCCAGCAGCCAAGACAGGGAGTCAGCTAACTATGGCTACACCTTC	CASSQDRESANYGYTF	many	TRBV4-3	-	TRBJ1-2
TGTGCCAGCAGTGAAGGGGGACCTCGGATTAATGAAAAACTGTTTTTT	CASSEGGPRINEKLFF	few	TRBV6-1	-	TRBJ1-4
TGTGCCAGCAGTTTGCGGGCAGGGGAAATTCCCCATCCCTACTATGGCTACACCTTC	CASSLRAGEIPHPYYGYTF	-	TRBV5-6	-	TRBJ1-2
TGTGCCAGCAACCGACAGGGCACAGATACGCAGTATTTT	CASNRQGTDTQYF	few	TRBV7-6	-	TRBJ2-3
TGTGCCAGCAGGTTCACGGTAGGGAGCGTGGGCTACACCTTC	CASRFTVGSVGYTF	-	TRBV27	-	TRBJ1-2
TGCGCCAGCAGCTTGGGTCCTAGCGGTTACAATGAGCAGTTCTTC	CASSLGPSGYNEQFF	many	TRBV5-1	TRBD2	TRBJ2-1
TGTGCCACCCAACGGCCTCCCCTTTACAATGAGCAGTTCTTC	CATQRPPLYNEQFF	-	TRBV24-1	-	TRBJ2-1
TGCGCCAGCAGCCCTTACCAGACTAGCGGGGGGGCCTTTGAGCAGTTCTTC	CASSPYQTSGGAFEQFF	few	TRBV4-1	TRBD2	TRBJ2-1
TGTGCCACAAGGGGATTGGGTTTACAGGCCAACGTCCTGACTTTC	CATRGLGLQANVLTF	-	TRBV6-5	-	TRBJ2-6
TGTGCCAGCAGCTTGGGGCGGTTTACTGAAGCTTTCTTT	CASSLGRFTEAFF	-	TRBV11-3	-	TRBJ1-1
TGCGCCAGCAGCCAAGAGAGGGGGCAAGACGGGGAGCTGTTTTTT	CASSQERGQDGELFF	-	TRBV4-1	TRBD1	TRBJ2-2
TGCAGCGTTGACGCCTCTACCACAGATACGCAGTATTTT	CSVDASTTDTQYF	many	TRBV29-1	-	TRBJ2-3
TGCGCCAGCAGCTCTACAGGGAGAAACTATGGCTACACCTTC	CASSSTGRNYGYTF	few	TRBV5-1	-	TRBJ1-2
TGTGCCAGCAGCAAATTAGGGGAGAACACTGAAGCTTTCTTT	CASSKLGENTEAFF	-	TRBV21-1	-	TRBJ1-1
TGTGCCAGCAGTGAGCCTACAGGGGGATTTAATCAGCCCCAGCATTTT	CASSEPTGGFNQPQHF	many	TRBV6-2/TRBV6-3	TRBD1	TRBJ1-5
TGTGCCAGCAACCCCCAGATTCCACCAGATACGCAGTATTTT	CASNPQIPPDTQYF	-	TRBV25-1	-	TRBJ2-3
TGTGCCAGCAGCGGGCCAGACAGGGACCCAGATACGCAGTATTTT	CASSGPDRDPDTQYF	-	TRBV13	TRBD1	TRBJ2-3
TGTGCCAGCCAGGTTGGGGCTAACACTGAAGCTTTCTTT	CASQVGANTEAFF	many	TRBV19	-	TRBJ1-1
TGTGCCAGCAGCTTGGGGACTGGAGGCTTGGGGGACATTCAGTACTTC	CASSLGTGGLGDIQYF	few	TRBV5-6	-	TRBJ2-4
TGTGCCAGCTCACCAAGGGTCCCGGATGGCACAGATACGCAGTATTTT	CASSPRVPDGTDTQYF	many	TRBV18	-	TRBJ2-3
TGTGCCAGCATTAAGGCCAGGACAGGGGGGAATGAGCAGTTCTTC	CASIKARTGGNEQFF	many	TRBV11-2	TRBD1	TRBJ2-1
TGTGCCAGCAGTCCTCTCCCTAAGGGGAATGAGCAGTTCTTC	CASSPLPKGNEQFF	-	TRBV6-6	-	TRBJ2-1
TGTGCCAGCAGCCAAGATAGGGGGGACGAGCAGTACTTC	CASSQDRGDEQYF	-	TRBV3-1	-	TRBJ2-7
TGTGCCAGCAGCCCAGACAGGGGCTTGACAGATACGCAGTATTTT	CASSPDRGLTDTQYF	many	TRBV7-3	TRBD1	TRBJ2-3
TGCGCCAGCAGCCAAGATGAGCACCCAAACCTTGGCTATGGCTACACCTTC	CASSQDEHPNLGYGYTF	-	TRBV4-3	-	TRBJ1-2
TGTGCCGGGTCCAGGTTTCAAGAGACCCAGTACTTC	CAGSRFQETQYF	many	TRBV6-2/TRBV6-3	-	TRBJ2-5
TGCAGCGTTGGTGGGTTGAAGACCCAGTACTTC	CSVGGLKTQYF	many	TRBV29-1	-	TRBJ2-5
TGTGCCAGTAGTCGGGCTAGCACAGATACGCAGTATTTT	CASSRASTDTQYF	many	TRBV19	-	TRBJ2-3
TGTGCCAGCAGCGTACTAGCGGGGGGGGCCCCTAGCACAGATACGCAGTATTTT	CASSVLAGGAPSTDTQYF	-	TRBV7-2	TRBD2	TRBJ2-3
TGTGCCAGCAGCCAAGTGTCTAGCGGGGGGACCGGGGAGCTGTTTTTT	CASSQVSSGGTGELFF	few	TRBV3-1	TRBD2	TRBJ2-2
TGTGCCAGCAGGGCGGGTGTCTCCTACAATGAGCAGTTCTTC	CASRAGVSYNEQFF	few	TRBV6-1	-	TRBJ2-1
TGTGCCAGTAGTACTCGGGACCACCCTCAGCCCCAGCATTTT	CASSTRDHPQPQHF	-	TRBV19	-	TRBJ1-5
TGTGCCTGGAGTCCTGACAGGGGAGGTCAGCCCCAGCATTTT	CAWSPDRGGQPQHF	-	TRBV30	TRBD1	TRBJ1-5
TGCAGTGCTGGGGGACAGGGAAACCCCTACGAGCAGTACTTC	CSAGGQGNPYEQYF	many	TRBV20-1	TRBD1	TRBJ2-7